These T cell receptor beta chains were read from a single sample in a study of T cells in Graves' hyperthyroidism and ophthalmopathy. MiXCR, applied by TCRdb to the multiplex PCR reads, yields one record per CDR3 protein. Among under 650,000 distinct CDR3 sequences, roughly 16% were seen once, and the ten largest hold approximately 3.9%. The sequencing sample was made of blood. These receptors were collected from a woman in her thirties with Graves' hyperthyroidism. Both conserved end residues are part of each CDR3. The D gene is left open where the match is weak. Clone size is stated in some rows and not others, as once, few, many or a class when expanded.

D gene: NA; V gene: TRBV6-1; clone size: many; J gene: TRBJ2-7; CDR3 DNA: TGTGCCAGCAGTGAACCAGTAATGGGACCTCCCTACGAGCAGTACTTC; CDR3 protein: CASSEPVMGPPYEQYF
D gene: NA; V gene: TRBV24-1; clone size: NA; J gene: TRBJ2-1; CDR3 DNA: TGTGCCACCAGTGATTTTACATCCTACAATGAGCAGTTCTTC; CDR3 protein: CATSDFTSYNEQFF
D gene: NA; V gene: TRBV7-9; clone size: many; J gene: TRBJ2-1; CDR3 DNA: TGTGCCAGCACCTTCTTCCGGGGGAGCTCCTACAATGAGCAGTTCTTC; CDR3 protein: CASTFFRGSSYNEQFF
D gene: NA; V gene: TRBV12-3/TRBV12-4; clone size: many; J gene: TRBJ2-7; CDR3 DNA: TGTGCCAGCAGTTTAGGGGGCTCAAGTTCCTACGAGCAGTACTTC; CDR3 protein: CASSLGGSSSYEQYF
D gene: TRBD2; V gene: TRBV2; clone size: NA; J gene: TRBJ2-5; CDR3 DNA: TGTGCCAGCAGTGAATCTGCGGGAGGGACTGGAGAGACCCAGTACTTC; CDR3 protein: CASSESAGGTGETQYF
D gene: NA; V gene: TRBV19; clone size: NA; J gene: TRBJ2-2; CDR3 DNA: TGTGCCAGTAGTATTCGAGGTCGGCAGGTTGGCGGGGAGCTGTTTTTT; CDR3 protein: CASSIRGRQVGGELFF
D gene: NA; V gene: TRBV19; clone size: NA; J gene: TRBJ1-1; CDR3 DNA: TGTGCCAGTAGTCACCCGCAGATCATGAACACTGAAGCTTTCTTT; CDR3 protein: CASSHPQIMNTEAFF
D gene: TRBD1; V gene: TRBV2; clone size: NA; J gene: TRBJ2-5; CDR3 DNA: TGTGCCAGCAGTACGACAGGGTCAGGGGAGACCCAGTACTTC; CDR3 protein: CASSTTGSGETQYF
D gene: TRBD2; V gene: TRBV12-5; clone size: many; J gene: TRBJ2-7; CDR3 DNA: TGTGCTAGTGGTTTAGGACTAGCGTACGAGCAGTACTTC; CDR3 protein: CASGLGLAYEQYF
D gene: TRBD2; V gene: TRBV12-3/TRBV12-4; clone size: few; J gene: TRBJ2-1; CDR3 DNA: TGTGCCAGCAGATCCGGGACTAGCGGGGGCAATGAGCAGTTCTTC; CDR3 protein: CASRSGTSGGNEQFF
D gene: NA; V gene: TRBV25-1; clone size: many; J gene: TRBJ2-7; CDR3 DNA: TGTGCCAGCAGGGCCCCAGGTGTAGTGGAGCAGTACTTC; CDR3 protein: CASRAPGVVEQYF
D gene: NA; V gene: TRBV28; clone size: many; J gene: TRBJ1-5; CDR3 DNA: TGTGCCAGCAGTACCGGTAGCAGCAATCAGCCCCAGCATTTT; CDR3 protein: CASSTGSSNQPQHF
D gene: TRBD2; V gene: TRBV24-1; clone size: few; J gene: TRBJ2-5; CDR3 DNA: TGTGCCACCAGTGATGGGACTAGCGGAATGTACCAAGAGACCCAGTACTTC; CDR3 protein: CATSDGTSGMYQETQYF
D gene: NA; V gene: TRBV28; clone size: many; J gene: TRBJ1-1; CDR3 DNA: TGTGCCAGCTTTGCCCTAATGAACACTGAAGCTTTCTTT; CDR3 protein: CASFALMNTEAFF
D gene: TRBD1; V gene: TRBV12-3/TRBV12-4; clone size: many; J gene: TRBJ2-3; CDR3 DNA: TGTGCCAGCAGTGGGTCGACAGGGGGCCCGACAGATACGCAGTATTTT; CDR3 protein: CASSGSTGGPTDTQYF
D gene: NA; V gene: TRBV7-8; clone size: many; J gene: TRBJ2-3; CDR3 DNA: TGTGCCAGCATCCTAGGGGCGGTTACAGATACGCAGTATTTT; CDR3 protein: CASILGAVTDTQYF
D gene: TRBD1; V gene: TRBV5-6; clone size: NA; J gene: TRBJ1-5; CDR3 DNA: TGTGCCAGCAGCCTCACAGGGGATCGGCAGCCCCAGCATTTT; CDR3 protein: CASSLTGDRQPQHF
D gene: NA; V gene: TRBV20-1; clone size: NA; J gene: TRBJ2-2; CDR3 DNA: TGCAGTGCTAGAGATTACGGTCCGGGGTCCGGGGGGCTGTTTTTT; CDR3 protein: CSARDYGPGSGGLFF
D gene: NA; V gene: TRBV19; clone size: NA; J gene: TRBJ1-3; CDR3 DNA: TGTGCCAGTAGTATCCCTGGCGGCAGGGGTCTGAGCTCTGGAAACACCATATATTTT; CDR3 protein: CASSIPGGRGLSSGNTIYF
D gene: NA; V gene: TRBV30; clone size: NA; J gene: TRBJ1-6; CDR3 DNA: TGTGCCTGGACCCCTCGGGTGGGGGGGAATTCACCCCTCCACTTT; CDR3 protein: CAWTPRVGGNSPLHF
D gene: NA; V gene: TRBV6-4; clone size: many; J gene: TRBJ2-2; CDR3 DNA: TGTGCCAGCAGTGACTCTAGCGGGAACACCGGGGAGCTGTTTTTT; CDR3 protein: CASSDSSGNTGELFF
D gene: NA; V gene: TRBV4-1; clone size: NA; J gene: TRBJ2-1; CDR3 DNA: TGCGCCAGCAGCCAAGATAGTACCTACAATGAGCAGTTCTTC; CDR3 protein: CASSQDSTYNEQFF